A single sample gave rise to the 27 T cell receptor beta chains below, sequenced in a study of blood T cells in healthy people across ages. Through a sample-barcoded 5' primer and a J-beta primer mix, a second PCR was run for roughly 6 to 12 cycles. TCRdb processed the 5' RACE reads anew with MiXCR; each CDR3 protein has one entry. This table holds 650,000 or so distinct CDR3 sequences, about 51% found once. Material for sequencing was blood. Receptors were obtained from a woman of 80 years or more in good health.

The V and J genes are TRBV28 and TRBJ2-7; 8 bases align to TRBD2. The V gene end was trimmed by 5 bases and the J gene end by 5 bases; junction bases not matched to a gene: 14. This CDR3 is 16 amino acids long. CDR1 and CDR2 (germline): MDHEN, SYDVKM. CDR3 nucleotides: TGTGCCAGCAGTCTAGCCCAGGCGGGAGGCCCCGACGAGCAGTACTTC. Translated: CASSLAQAGGPDEQYF.

A few counts support this clonotype. It may be a read error: a sequence one base away is much more abundant. The chain recombines TRBV2 with TRBJ2-5; tentatively, D is TRBD2 (7 bases). The CDR3 extends over 13 amino acids. Germline V gene sequence: CDR1 SNHLY, CDR2 FYNNEI. V gave up 10 bases and J gave up 6 bases, with 18 bases separating them. CDR3 bases: TGTGCCAACACGGGGGGCTCGACGCAGACCCAGTACTTC. This gives the protein CANTGGSTQTQYF.

The rearrangement uses TRBV6-6 and TRBJ2-5; D is perhaps TRBD1 (6 bases). Germline CDR1 MNHNY, CDR2 SVGAGI (reference sequence). The CDR3 is 14 amino acids. V was clipped by 6 bases and J by 0 bases, with 11 bases between them. The CDR3 sequence: CASRVRDNQETQYF. CDR3 nucleotides: TGTGCCAGCAGAGTCCGGGACAACCAAGAGACCCAGTACTTC.

Details on this clonotype: It may be a read error: a sequence one base away is much more abundant. This sequence joins TRBV9 and TRBJ2-7, with 9 bases lining up with TRBD1. Germline V gene lookup returns CDR1 SGDLS and CDR2 YYNGEE. The CDR3 runs 15 residues. The CDR3 is CASSVEPGQGAERYF. Here the CDR3 DNA reads TGTGCCAGCAGCGTGGAGCCGGGACAGGGTGCCGAGCGGTACTTC.

This clonotype was detected only a few times. The V gene is TRBV7-8, the J gene TRBJ1-1; no firm D call. Germline CDR1 SGHVS, CDR2 FQNEAQ. Trimming pared 1 base from V and 0 bases from J, leaving 9 bases between. The CDR3 is made up of 15 amino acids. CDR3: CASSLVNALNTEAFF. Written as DNA, the CDR3 is TGTGCCAGCAGCTTAGTGAACGCCCTGAACACTGAAGCTTTCTTT.

This clonotype came up many times. CDR3: CASSHQGGTEAFF. The DNA for the CDR3 is TGTGCCAGCAGTCATCAGGGGGGCACTGAAGCTTTCTTT. The rearrangement uses TRBV27 and TRBJ1-1; 7 bases line up with TRBD1. V trimming: 5 bases; J trimming: 4 bases; junction bases outside the gene matches: 4. The germline V gene has CDR1 MNHEY and CDR2 SMNVEV (reference sequence). The CDR3 is 13 amino acids.

As to this clonotype: Being one base from a much bigger clone, this may be a read error. This sequence joins TRBV27 and TRBJ2-7; D possibly corresponds to TRBD2 (5 bases). The CDR3 is made up of 16 amino acids. V dropped 7 bases and J dropped 3 bases, with 22 bases sitting between them. CDR1 and CDR2 from the germline V gene are MNHEY and SMNVEV (reference sequence). CDR3 DNA sequence: TGTGCCAGCATTGCAAGAGGGCCCCCCCTGATCTACGAGCAGTACTTC. This codes for CASIARGPPLIYEQYF.

This clonotype was observed many times. The rearrangement uses TRBV5-1 and TRBJ2-3; perhaps TRBD1 as D (5 bases). Per the germline V gene, CDR1 is SGHRS and CDR2 is YFSETQ. The CDR3 sequence is 14 residues long. V dropped 1 base and J dropped 4 bases, with 10 bases sitting between them. DNA of the CDR3: TGCGCCAGCAGCTTGTTTGACAGTCCAGATACGCAGTATTTT. It encodes CASSLFDSPDTQYF.

This clonotype has a single count. The V and J genes are TRBV5-1 and TRBJ1-2; D gene uncertain. The CDR3 length is 14 residues. The germline gives CDR1 SGHRS, CDR2 YFSETQ. The V and J ends lost 0 bases and 8 bases respectively, with 14 bases between them. The CDR3 DNA sequence: TGCGCCAGCAGCTTGGGGGAGAGCGCGGGCGGCTACACCTTC. This sequence encodes CASSLGESAGGYTF.

This chain links TRBV25-1 with TRBJ2-3, with D unclear. The V end lost 6 bases, the J end lost 5 bases, and 15 bases lay between the germline ends. This CDR3 comprises 14 residues. Germline assignment: CDR1 MGHDK and CDR2 SYGVNS. DNA of the CDR3: TGTGCCAGCAGCCATCCACCGGCAAGAGATACGCAGTATTTT. This sequence encodes CASSHPPARDTQYF.

The table lists this clonotype with many counts. V gene TRBV5-1 combines with J gene TRBJ2-7; D is ambiguous. The germline V and J ends were trimmed by 0 bases and 2 bases, with 9 bases remaining between them. The CDR3 has 14 residues. Germline loops: CDR1 SGHRS, CDR2 YFSETQ. The CDR3 loop reads CASSLGIFPYEQYF. CDR3 coding DNA: TGCGCCAGCAGCTTGGGTATATTTCCCTACGAGCAGTACTTC.

This clonotype has just one count. This chain's CDR3 is CSARGDEQYF. The CDR3 DNA reads as TGCAGCGCCCGAGGAGACGAGCAGTACTTC. J is TRBJ2-5 and V is TRBV29-1; unclear D gene. The DNA end is more similar to TRBJ2-7, so the J call may be wrong. The CDR3 consists of 10 residues. Germline V gene data show CDR1 as SQVTM and CDR2 as ANQGSEA.

A remark on this clonotype: This may come from a read error, since a much larger clone is one base off. In DNA form, the CDR3 reads TGTGCCAGCAGTCGAAGCGGGAGGGCCCTCTACAATGAGCAGTACTTC. Its translation is CASSRSGRALYNEQYF. The gene calls are TRBV12-3 or TRBV12-4 and TRBJ2-1, with 10 bases identical to TRBD2. The J call could be wrong; TRBJ2-7 is a better fit for the DNA end. The CDR3 totals 16 residues.

The chain employs TRBV10-3 and TRBJ1-1, with 9 bases aligning to TRBD1. This CDR3 has 13 residues. Germline V lookup: CDR1 ENHRY, CDR2 SYGVKD. The J segment lost 3 bases and the V segment lost 7 bases, leaving 3 bases of the junction unmatched. The CDR3 is CAITDRGDTEAFF. The CDR3 region has the DNA TGTGCCATCACTGACAGGGGGGACACTGAAGCTTTCTTT.

This clonotype was observed a few times. The rearrangement links TRBV20-1 to TRBJ2-7, with 8 bases that match TRBD2. The J call is doubtful: the DNA matches TRBJ2-5 better. The germline gives CDR1 DFQATT, CDR2 SNEGSKA (reference sequence). The CDR3 extends over 16 amino acids. The chain's CDR3 is CSATFTSGSTMETQYF. The CDR3 DNA is TGCAGTGCTACGTTTACTAGCGGATCCACCATGGAGACCCAGTACTTC.

As concerns this clonotype: With a much larger clone just one base away, this may be a read error. The CDR3 reads CASSQVKPRHF. CDR3 sequence (DNA): TGTGCCAGCAGCCAAGTTAAGCCCCGGCATTTT. The chain couples TRBV3-1 to TRBJ1-5; the D is unclear. This CDR3 is 11 amino acids long. Germline-derived CDR1 and CDR2 are LGHDT and YNNKEL (reference sequence). Variable domain in full (rest from reference TRBV3-1 and TRBJ1-5): DTAVSQTPKYLVTQMGNDKSIKCEQNLGHDTMYWYKQDSKKFLKIMFSYNNKELIINETVPNRFSPKSPDKAHLNLHINSLELGDSAVYFCASSQVKPRHFGDGTRLSIL.

This clonotype was observed a few times. A clone one base away is much larger, so this may be a read error. The J gene is TRBJ2-1, the V gene TRBV3-1, with a possible D match to TRBD2 (5 bases). The CDR3 runs to 14 residues. The V end was cut by 3 bases, the J end by 6 bases, with 12 bases between. Germline assignment: CDR1 LGHDT and CDR2 YNNKEL (reference sequence). The CDR3 protein is CASSQVDEGNEQFF. For the CDR3, the DNA is TGTGCCAGCAGCCAGGTAGACGAGGGCAATGAGCAGTTCTTC.

About this clonotype: A much more abundant neighbour one base away suggests this may be a read error. The V call is TRBV5-1, the J call TRBJ2-3, with D unresolved. V lost 4 bases to trimming and J lost 6 bases, with 12 bases between them. The CDR3 contains 13 residues. CDR1 is SGHRS and CDR2 is YFSETQ in the germline V gene. CDR3 in DNA: TGCGCCAGCAGCGTGGTCCCGAGTGATACGCAGTATTTT. Its protein is CASSVVPSDTQYF.

The chain carries TRBV7-3 and TRBJ2-1; tentative D call: TRBD1 (5 bases). The CDR3 has 15 amino acids. CDR1 and CDR2 (germline): SGHTA, FQGTGA. V gave up 5 bases and J gave up 5 bases, with 16 bases separating them. CDR3 sequence (DNA): TGTGCCAGCAGCCCCAACCAGGGATATCACAATGAGCAGTTCTTC. It is translated as CASSPNQGYHNEQFF.

CDR3 nucleotide sequence: TGTGCCAGCAGCCCGGGCGTGGGGGCCAACGTCCTGACTTTC. It is translated as CASSPGVGANVLTF. The rearrangement links TRBV3-1 to TRBJ2-6; D is unresolved. V dropped 4 bases and J dropped 4 bases, with 8 bases sitting between them. In germline, CDR1 is LGHDT, CDR2 YNNKEL (reference sequence). The CDR3 spans 14 residues. Supplemented by reference TRBV3-1 and TRBJ2-6, the full variable domain reads DTAVSQTPKYLVTQMGNDKSIKCEQNLGHDTMYWYKQDSKKFLKIMFSYNNKELIINETVPNRFSPKSPDKAHLNLHINSLELGDSAVYFCASSPGVGANVLTFGAGSRLTVL.

The chain combines TRBV21-1 with TRBJ1-2; TRBD1 reflects the table's D call only, with no check against the DNA. TRBV21-1 is a recognized pseudogene. CDR3 size: 13 residues. The CDR3 here is CASAPDRVDGYTF. The DNA of the CDR3 is TGTGCCAGCGCACCAGACAGGGTCGATGGCTACACCTTC.

This clonotype was detected once. The chain couples TRBV7-2 to TRBJ1-4; D remains ambiguous. The ends were cut back, 5 bases at V and 3 bases at J, with 10 bases in the middle. Germline CDR1 and CDR2: SGHTA and FQGNSA. The CDR3 is made up of 14 amino acids. The CDR3, as DNA: TGTGCCAGCAGCCCTGCCTTGGCTAATGAAAAACTGTTTTTT. Translated: CASSPALANEKLFF.

This clonotype was counted at least ten times. The chain links TRBV5-4 to TRBJ1-4; TRBD1 matches 7 bases. The J segment lost 2 bases and the V segment lost 5 bases, leaving 0 bases of the junction unmatched. Germline CDR1 is SGHNT and CDR2 is YYREEE (reference sequence). CDR3 length equals 13 residues. For the CDR3, the DNA is TGTGCCAGCAGGACAGGGACTAATGAAAAACTGTTTTTT. This sequence encodes CASRTGTNEKLFF.

The chain employs TRBV29-1 and TRBJ2-1; 7 positions agree with TRBD2. The length of the CDR3 is 14 residues. The trim removed 1 base at V and 3 bases at J, leaving 3 bases unmatched. The germline V gene encodes CDR1 SQVTM and CDR2 ANQGSEA. CDR3 DNA sequence: TGCAGCGTTGAAGGGGCGGGGGTCTACAATGAGCAGTTCTTC. As protein: CSVEGAGVYNEQFF.

Comments on this clonotype: A read error may explain this, as a much larger clone is one base away. The chain employs TRBV7-9 and TRBJ2-5; D gene uncertain. Germline-derived CDR1 and CDR2 are SEHNR and FQNEAQ (reference sequence). The CDR3 has 13 amino acids. With 5 bases removed from V and 5 bases from J, the gap between germline ends came to 12 bases. The DNA for the CDR3 is TGTGCCAGCAGCGTGCCGTTTAGGGAGACCCAGTACTTC. Its protein product is CASSVPFRETQYF.

With respect to this clonotype: Given a much more abundant clone one base away, this may be a read error. This sequence joins TRBV20-1 and TRBJ2-1, with unresolved D. The CDR3 runs to 10 residues. The germline V gene has CDR1 DFQATT and CDR2 SNEGSKA (reference sequence). The DNA for the CDR3 is TGCGGTGTTTTGGGCAATGAGCAGTTCTTC. It translates to CGVLGNEQFF.

The chain employs TRBV2 and TRBJ1-5; D is unresolved. Trimming removed 1 base from V and 6 bases from J, with 13 bases in between. This CDR3 region has 15 residues. Germline values: CDR1 SNHLY, CDR2 FYNNEI. CDR3 in DNA: TGTGCCAGCAGTGAAGGGGTCTCTGAGGGTCAGCCCCAGCATTTT. Its translation is CASSEGVSEGQPQHF.